This record looks at one T cell receptor beta chain sequence and its context. Its recognized antigen is unknown. It has no much larger one-base neighbor in the sample; base qualities were not kept. Library creation used the immunoSEQ multiplex PCR assay. Regarding the original processing steps: Repertoires were summarized by richness and clonality, and significantly expanded and contracted clones were identified between pre- and post-therapy samples. The clones in this table, taken by TCRdb from immuneACCESS, are in-frame only. Not every clone is retained; where verified, under half of the shortfall comes from an unresolved V gene, and the cause of the rest is unknown. That table furnishes V, J and clone size, whereas the DNA furnished D and trimming. A total of 6,500 to 8,500 clones appear in this sample, about nine tenths of them only once. Roughly 2.3% of the sample is held by the ten biggest clonotypes.

This sample was included in a study of neoadjuvant nivolumab and ipilimumab in lung cancer (dated by TCRdb to 2020 to 2021). Context from the whole study: Nivolumab was given at 3 mg/kg intravenously on days 1, 15 and 29, and the combination arm added ipilimumab 1 mg/kg on day 1 only. The major pathologic response (MPR) rate in the intention-to-treat population in each study arm was designated as the primary trial endpoint. The trial treated about 45 patients with operable NSCLC: roughly 23 were randomized to nivolumab monotherapy and around 21 to nivolumab plus ipilimumab. The study compared TCR repertoires in pretherapy (baseline) peripheral blood with TCR repertoires in tumors resected at surgery after neoadjuvant immune checkpoint blockade. Matched pretherapy and resected tumor pairs were analyzed for seven patients: four treated with nivolumab and three with nivolumab plus ipilimumab.

The CDR1 and CDR2 encoded by the germline V gene are ENHRY and SYGVKD. At the junction V is shortened by 0 bases and J by 2 bases, with 8 bases in between. The CDR3 spans 14 residues, from the cysteine through the phenylalanine. The sequence is cut down to CDR3 DNA, 42 bases in frame from base 1. The paper's findings and limits, for the study overall: Richness in tumors resected after neoadjuvant therapy showed a positive correlation with pretherapy blood TCR richness (Spearman R ≈ 0.78). No significant correlation was found between TCR clonality and pathologic tumor regression, and only a single major-pathologic-response sample was available for the analysis of TCR clonality versus pathologic tumor regression. From pretherapy to surgery, tumor T-cell richness and clonality increased in three of three dual-therapy tumors but in only two of four nivolumab-treated tumors. TCR sequencing was performed in a small number of samples. Greater TCR richness and clonality were observed in resected tumors than in tumor-adjacent uninvolved lung, and increases were observed in more dual-therapy-treated tumors.

Taken with the paper, the label for time point translates to: at surgical resection after neoadjuvant nivolumab +/- ipilimumab. Samples were obtained from the phase 2 randomized NEOSTAR trial, in which neoadjuvant nivolumab or nivolumab plus ipilimumab followed by surgery was tested in operable NSCLC. Sequencing used tumor tissue, obtained after neoadjuvant nivolumab, alone or with ipilimumab, at or shortly before surgery. The rearrangement combines TRBV10-3 with TRBJ2-7; the D segment cannot be called with confidence. The clonotype was recovered from an adult with non-small cell lung cancer. Some clones in this sample may be carry-over from other donors' samples. The nucleotide sequence is given as TGTGCCATCAGTGAGTCGAGGACCCCCTACGAGCAGTACTTC. It codes for CAISESRTPYEQYF.